The clone carrying this T cell receptor beta chain was recorded once. The J segment lost 5 bases and the V segment lost 2 bases, leaving 7 bases of the junction unmatched. The CDR3 has 16 amino acids. Germline V gene data show CDR1 as MGHRA and CDR2 as YSYEKL. The data stem from a study of blood T cell repertoires in COVID-19. Study-wide context: Sample material is recorded as cDNA or gDNA derived from T cells, B-cell-depleted T cells, or PBMCs.

Authors' data handling: Counts of nucleated cells, estimated from reference gene primer amplification, were obtained. The data were produced by immunoSEQ multiplex PCR, yet TCRdb's version contains in-frame clones alone and is incomplete. V and J calls and clone size are given by that table; D and trimming were obtained from the DNA. Here the sample spans some 56,000 clones, 89% being singletons. What was sequenced was peripheral blood. This receptor was taken from a woman aged 60 to 75 with COVID-19, enrolled during active disease. The chain couples TRBV4-1 to TRBJ2-7, with 12 bases identical to TRBD2. CDR3 nucleotide sequence: TGCGCCAGCAGCCAATCAGGGACTAGCGGGCGCAACGAGCAGTACTTC. Its translation is CASSQSGTSGRNEQYF.